This T cell receptor (beta chain) derives from a study of cytomegalovirus exposure and HLA in healthy donors. Germline CDR1 and CDR2: GTSNPN and SVGIG (reference sequence). This CDR3 is built from 15 residues. Trimming took 3 bases from V and 2 from J, leaving 15 bases between them. A multiplex PCR was run with 60 Vbeta primers and 13 Jbeta primers. TCRdb keeps only in-frame clones here, not all; method: immunoSEQ multiplex PCR. Seen here are approximately 220,000 clones, approximately 83% observed once, and the top ten hold over 0.65%. The source is a boy aged 2-9 years in good health and CMV-seronegative. The chain employs TRBV30 and TRBJ2-3; D call uncertain. The material sequenced was PBMCs. This chain's CDR3 is CAWSWSVLDTDTQYF. For the CDR3, the DNA is TGTGCCTGGAGCTGGAGCGTTTTAGACACAGATACGCAGTATTTT.